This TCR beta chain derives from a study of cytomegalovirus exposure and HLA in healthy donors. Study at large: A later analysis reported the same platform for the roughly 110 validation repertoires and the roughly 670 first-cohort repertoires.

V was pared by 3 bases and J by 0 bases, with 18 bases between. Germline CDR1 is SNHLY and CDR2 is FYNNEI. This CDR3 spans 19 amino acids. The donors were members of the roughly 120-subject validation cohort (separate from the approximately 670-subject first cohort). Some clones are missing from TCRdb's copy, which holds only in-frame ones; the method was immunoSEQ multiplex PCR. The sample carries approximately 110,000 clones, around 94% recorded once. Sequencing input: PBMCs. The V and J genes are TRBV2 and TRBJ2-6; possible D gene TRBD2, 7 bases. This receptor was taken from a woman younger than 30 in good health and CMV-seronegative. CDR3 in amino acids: CASSDFGGAFYSGANVLTF. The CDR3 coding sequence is TGTGCCAGCAGTGACTTTGGGGGGGCCTTTTACTCTGGGGCCAACGTCCTGACTTTC.